The subject of this entry is one TCR beta chain. The junction had 8 bases not matched to a gene; V was cut back by 2 bases and J by 4 bases. CDR1 is SNHLY, CDR2 FYNNEI, per germline. This CDR3 has 17 residues. These data originate in a study of OX40 agonist ivuxolimab in advanced cancers. TCRdb keeps only in-frame clones here, not all; method: immunoSEQ multiplex PCR. Seen here are roughly 62,000 clones, around 85% observed once, and the top ten hold 3% to 4.5%. The specimen was CD4+ or CD8+ T cells sorted from blood, collected in a trial of the OX40 agonist ivuxolimab. This chain connects TRBV2 to TRBJ2-2; TRBD2 agrees at 9 bases. The clonotype comes from an adult with an advanced solid tumor such as melanoma, head and neck, liver or kidney cancer. CDR3 sequence: CASSERLAGSGTGELFF. In nucleotides, the CDR3 is TGTGCCAGCAGTGAACGGCTAGCGGGGTCGGGCACCGGGGAGCTGTTTTTT.